Listed below are T cell receptor beta chains from one sample, sequenced in a study of cytomegalovirus exposure and HLA in healthy donors. This table comes from immunoSEQ multiplex PCR, and its TCRdb copy is limited to in-frame clones, with some not included. This table has about 73,000 clones, 85% to 95% appearing once. Input material: PBMCs. The receptors stem from a young man in good health and CMV-seronegative. Each CDR3 is given with its conserved first and last residue. D genes are given only for firm matches. Part of the rows lack a size; the others show once, few, many or a class for expanded clones.

TRBV7-2,TRBJ1-5,NA,NA,TGTGCCAGCAGCTTAGAAGGGGGAAGGAATCAGCCCCAGCATTTT,CASSLEGGRNQPQHF
TRBV2,TRBJ1-5,NA,NA,TGTGCCAGCAGTGAAGCGGGGACTCGTTGGGCCCAGCATTTT,CASSEAGTRWAQHF
TRBV11-2,TRBJ1-1,NA,NA,TGTGCCAGCAGCTCCGACAGTATCAACACTGAAGCTTTCTTT,CASSSDSINTEAFF
TRBV6-1,TRBJ2-7,NA,TRBD2,TGTGCCAGCGGGGGGGAAGGCTACGAGCAGTACTTC,CASGGEGYEQYF
TRBV5-4,TRBJ1-3,NA,NA,TGTGCCAGCAGCCTCTTAGGGGGCACCATATATTTT,CASSLLGGTIYF
TRBV12-5,TRBJ2-2,once,TRBD2,TGTGCTAGTGGAGGGACTAGCGGAGTCGCGAACACCGGGGAGCTGTTTTTT,CASGGTSGVANTGELFF
TRBV7-2,TRBJ2-3,NA,TRBD2,TGTGCCAGCAGCTCCGGACTAGCGGGGGCCCTAGGTACGCAGTATTTT,CASSSGLAGALGTQYF
TRBV6-5,TRBJ1-3,NA,NA,TGTGCCAGCACCGGAGGCCTCTCTGGAAACACCATATATTTT,CASTGGLSGNTIYF
TRBV2,TRBJ1-6,NA,NA,TGTGCCAGCAGTGGCCGGCAGCCTAGAACGATCCATAATTCACCCCTCCACTTT,CASSGRQPRTIHNSPLHF
TRBV30,TRBJ1-1,NA,TRBD1,TGTGCCTGGAGTGAAGGCAGGGGGCGGACTGAAGCTTTCTTT,CAWSEGRGRTEAFF
TRBV7-3,TRBJ1-2,NA,NA,TGTGCCAGCAGCTTGAGTGGCAGTTGGTCGGAGGGCTACACCTTC,CASSLSGSWSEGYTF
TRBV7-3,TRBJ1-1,NA,NA,TGTGCCAGCAGCTCCCACTCCGGGACAACGACTGAAGCTTTCTTT,CASSSHSGTTTEAFF
TRBV19,TRBJ2-1,NA,NA,TGTGCCAGTAGTATTAGTCCAGGGGACCGGTTCGGTGGTAATGAGCAGTTCTTC,CASSISPGDRFGGNEQFF
TRBV7-2,TRBJ2-1,NA,NA,TGTGCCAGCAGCCCGGCGGGGAGGCATGAGCAGTTCTTC,CASSPAGRHEQFF
TRBV27,TRBJ1-6,NA,TRBD1,TGTGCCAGCAGTTTATCGATACAACAGGGGAGTAATTCACCCCTCCACTTT,CASSLSIQQGSNSPLHF
TRBV20-1,TRBJ2-7,NA,TRBD1,TGCAGTGCCAGACAGGGGCACGAGCAGTACTTC,CSARQGHEQYF
TRBV6-5,TRBJ2-1,NA,TRBD2,TGTGCCAGCAGTTACGCATATAGCGGGGGGCTTAATGAGCAGTTCTTC,CASSYAYSGGLNEQFF
TRBV5-1,TRBJ2-3,NA,TRBD2,TGCGCCAGCAGCTTGGCAACTAGCGGGGGGATAACAGATACGCAGTATTTT,CASSLATSGGITDTQYF
TRBV7-9,TRBJ2-1,NA,NA,TGTGCCAGCACCACTCTCGAACGGAAAGGGGATGAGCAGTTCTTC,CASTTLERKGDEQFF
TRBV9,TRBJ1-4,NA,TRBD1,TGTGCCAGCAGCGCAACAGGGGGAGATGAAAAACTGTTTTTT,CASSATGGDEKLFF
TRBV7-3,TRBJ2-5,NA,NA,TGTGCCAGCAGCTTAAGCTCGGACCAAGAGACCCAGTACTTC,CASSLSSDQETQYF
TRBV11-3,TRBJ2-6,NA,NA,TGTGCCAGCAGCAAGAGGGTACCTGGGGCCAACGTCCTGACTTTC,CASSKRVPGANVLTF
TRBV10-3,TRBJ1-2,NA,TRBD1,TGTGCCATCAGTGAGTCAGGACAGGGGTTGAGTGGCTACACCTTC,CAISESGQGLSGYTF
TRBV19,TRBJ2-3,once,TRBD2,TGTGCCAGCTCAAAACGAGCGGGGTGGGAAGATACGCAGTATTTT,CASSKRAGWEDTQYF
TRBV6-1,TRBJ1-6,NA,TRBD1,TGTGCCAGCAGCCCGGGACAGTATAATTCACCCCTCCACTTT,CASSPGQYNSPLHF
TRBV11-3,TRBJ2-7,NA,NA,TGTGCCAGCAGCTTAGCCTTCCTGGGCTACTACGAGCAGTACTTC,CASSLAFLGYYEQYF
TRBV4-3,TRBJ2-6,NA,NA,TGCGCCAGCAGCCAAGAGGGGGGGGCCTCTGGGGCCAACGTCCTGACTTTC,CASSQEGGASGANVLTF
TRBV4-1,TRBJ1-1,NA,TRBD1,TGCGCCAGCAGCCAAGGTCGGGACAGGGGCACTGAAGCTTTCTTT,CASSQGRDRGTEAFF
TRBV4-1,TRBJ1-2,NA,NA,TGCGCCAGCAGCCAAGTTGGCTCAAACTATGGCTACACCTTC,CASSQVGSNYGYTF
TRBV11-2,TRBJ1-1,NA,TRBD1,TGTGCCAGCAGTTGGGACAGGGGAGCTTTCTTT,CASSWDRGAFF
TRBV25-1,TRBJ2-5,NA,NA,TGTGCCATCACGATGGCTGAAGAGACCCAGTACTTC,CAITMAEETQYF
TRBV6-5,TRBJ2-3,NA,NA,TGTGCCAGCAGTTACTCGACCGGACTGGGCACAGATACGCAGTATTTT,CASSYSTGLGTDTQYF
TRBV9,TRBJ2-3,NA,TRBD2,TGTGCCAGCAGCGTAAGCGGGAACACAGATACGCAGTATTTT,CASSVSGNTDTQYF
TRBV7-8,TRBJ2-5,NA,NA,TGTGCCAGCACCACGGGGGAAGGATGGGGAGAGACCCAGTACTTC,CASTTGEGWGETQYF
TRBV7-9,TRBJ2-6,NA,NA,TGTGCCAGCAGCTCCCCCTTGTCTGGGGCCAACGTCCTGACTTTC,CASSSPLSGANVLTF
TRBV6-1,TRBJ2-2,NA,TRBD1,TGTGCCAGCAGATTACAGGGGACGACCGGGGAGCTGTTTTTT,CASRLQGTTGELFF
TRBV28,TRBJ2-2,NA,NA,TGTGCCAGCAGTTTTGTAGCGAACACCGGGGAGCTGTTTTTT,CASSFVANTGELFF
TRBV28,TRBJ2-6,NA,TRBD1,TGTGCCAGCAGCCCGATCCGGGACAGGTCTGGGGCCAACGTCCTGACTTTC,CASSPIRDRSGANVLTF
TRBV7-2,TRBJ1-2,NA,NA,TGTGCCAGCAGCTTCGAACTAGGGGGCTACACCTTC,CASSFELGGYTF
TRBV27,TRBJ1-5,NA,NA,TGTGCCAGCAGTCCAAACTGGGCCGAAAGCAATCAGCCCCAGCATTTT,CASSPNWAESNQPQHF
TRBV9,TRBJ2-3,NA,TRBD2,TGTGCCAGCAGCGCCAGCGGGGGGACTAGCACAGATACGCAGTATTTT,CASSASGGTSTDTQYF
TRBV5-1,TRBJ1-2,NA,NA,TGCGCCAGCGCCAAGGCAGACTCGTTAGAAGGCTACACCTTC,CASAKADSLEGYTF
TRBV5-1,TRBJ2-5,once,NA,TGCGCCTGGACGGACTGGGAAGAGACCCAGTACTTC,CAWTDWEETQYF
TRBV27,TRBJ2-3,NA,NA,TGTGCCAGCAGTCTTTACTTCACAGATACGCAGTATTTT,CASSLYFTDTQYF
TRBV6-1,TRBJ2-5,NA,TRBD2,TGTGCCAGCGCGGCCAGCGGGGTAGAGACCCAGTACTTC,CASAASGVETQYF
TRBV10-3,TRBJ1-1,NA,NA,TGTGCCATCAGTGAGTCAGGCACGGGCACTGAAGCTTTCTTT,CAISESGTGTEAFF
TRBV7-8,TRBJ2-1,NA,NA,TGTGCCAGCAGCTTAGCGCGGGTCTCCTACAATGAGCAGTTCTTC,CASSLARVSYNEQFF
TRBV4-1,TRBJ1-2,NA,NA,TGCGCCAGCAGCCTGGACAGTAGGGGCTACACCTTC,CASSLDSRGYTF
TRBV2,TRBJ2-7,NA,TRBD2,TGTGCCAGCCGGCGCGGGGGGGAAGGGGTCTACGAGCAGTACTTC,CASRRGGEGVYEQYF
TRBV11-2,TRBJ1-1,NA,TRBD1,TGTGCCAGCAGCTTAGGGTACCGGGACAGGGAGGAAGGTGAAGCTTTCTTT,CASSLGYRDREEGEAFF
TRBV29-1,TRBJ2-1,NA,NA,TGCAGCGTTGTCACTAGTAACGTAAATGAGCAGTTCTTC,CSVVTSNVNEQFF
TRBV19,TRBJ1-1,NA,TRBD1,TGTGCCAGCCAAGATCCGGGACAGGGCGGCTCTGAAGCTTTCTTT,CASQDPGQGGSEAFF
TRBV5-8,TRBJ2-6,NA,NA,TGTGCCAGCACCGCCGAGGTGGCGCCTGGGGCCAACGTCCTGACTTTC,CASTAEVAPGANVLTF
TRBV11-2,TRBJ2-1,NA,TRBD2,TGTGCCAGCAGCTTATTGTTTGCGGGGGGGTACAATGAGCAGTTCTTC,CASSLLFAGGYNEQFF